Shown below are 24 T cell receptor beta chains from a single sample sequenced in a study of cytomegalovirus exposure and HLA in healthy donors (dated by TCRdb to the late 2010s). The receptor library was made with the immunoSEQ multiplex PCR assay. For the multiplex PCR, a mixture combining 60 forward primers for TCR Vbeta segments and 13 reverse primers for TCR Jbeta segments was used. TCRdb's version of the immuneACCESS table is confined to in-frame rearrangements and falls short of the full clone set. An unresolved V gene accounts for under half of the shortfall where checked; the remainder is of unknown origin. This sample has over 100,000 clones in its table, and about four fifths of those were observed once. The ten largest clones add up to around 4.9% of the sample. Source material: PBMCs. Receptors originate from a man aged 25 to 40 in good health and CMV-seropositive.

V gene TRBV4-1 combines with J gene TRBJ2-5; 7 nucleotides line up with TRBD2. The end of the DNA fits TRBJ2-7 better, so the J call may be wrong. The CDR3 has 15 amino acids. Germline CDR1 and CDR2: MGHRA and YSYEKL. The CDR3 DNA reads TGCGCCAGCAGCATGGTTCCGGGGGGCTCCTACGAGCAGTACTTC. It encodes CASSMVPGGSYEQYF.

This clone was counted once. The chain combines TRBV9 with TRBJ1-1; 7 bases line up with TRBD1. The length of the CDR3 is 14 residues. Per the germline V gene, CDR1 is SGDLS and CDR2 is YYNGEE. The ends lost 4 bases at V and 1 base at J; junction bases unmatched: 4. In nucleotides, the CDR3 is TGTGCCAGCAGCTCGGGACAGCCGAACACTGAAGCTTTCTTT. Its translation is CASSSGQPNTEAFF. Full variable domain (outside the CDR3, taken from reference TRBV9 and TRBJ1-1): DSGVTQTPKHLITATGQRVTLRCSPRSGDLSVYWYQQSLDQGLQFLIQYYNGEERAKGNILERFSAQQFPDLHSELNLSSLELGDSALYFCASSSGQPNTEAFFGQGTRLTVV.

DNA of the CDR3: TGCGCCAGCAGCTCTAGCGGGGGGAACACCGGGGAGCTGTTTTTT. Amino acids: CASSSSGGNTGELFF. This chain joins TRBV5-1 and TRBJ2-2, with TRBD2 identical over 10 bases. The CDR3 is 15 amino acids. Germline CDR1 SGHRS, CDR2 YFSETQ. Trimming took 3 bases from V and 1 from J; bases not matched to a gene: 0.

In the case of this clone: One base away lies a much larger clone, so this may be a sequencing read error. CDR3 sequence: CASSAGQLYGYTF. CDR3 nucleotide sequence: TGTGCCAGCAGCGCGGGACAGCTCTATGGCTACACCTTC. The chain links TRBV5-6 to TRBJ1-2, with TRBD1 matching 7 bases. There are 13 residues in the CDR3. Germline V gene data show CDR1 as SGHDT and CDR2 as YYEEEE. V trimming: 4 bases; J trimming: 4 bases; junction bases outside the gene matches: 4.

The CDR3 sequence: CASSQPRATNEKLFF. Written as DNA, the CDR3 is TGCGCCAGCAGCCAACCCAGGGCCACTAATGAAAAACTGTTTTTT. The chain is built from TRBV4-1 and TRBJ1-4; weak D call: TRBD1 (5 bases). CDR3 length equals 15 residues. From germline, CDR1 is MGHRA and CDR2 YSYEKL. Trimming removed 2 bases from V and 2 bases from J, with 9 bases in between.

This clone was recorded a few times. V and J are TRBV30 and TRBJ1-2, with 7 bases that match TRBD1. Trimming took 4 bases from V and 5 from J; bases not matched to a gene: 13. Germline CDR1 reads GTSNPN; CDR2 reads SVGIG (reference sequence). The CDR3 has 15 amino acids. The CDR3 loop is CAWTYPDRLSYGYTF. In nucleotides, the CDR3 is TGTGCCTGGACTTACCCGGACAGGTTATCATATGGCTACACCTTC.

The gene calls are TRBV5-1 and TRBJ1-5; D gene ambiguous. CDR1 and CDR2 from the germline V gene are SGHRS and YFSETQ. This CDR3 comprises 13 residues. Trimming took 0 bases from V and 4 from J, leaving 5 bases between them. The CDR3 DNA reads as TGCGCCAGCAGCTTGGACGGGAATCAGCCCCAGCATTTT. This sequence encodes CASSLDGNQPQHF.

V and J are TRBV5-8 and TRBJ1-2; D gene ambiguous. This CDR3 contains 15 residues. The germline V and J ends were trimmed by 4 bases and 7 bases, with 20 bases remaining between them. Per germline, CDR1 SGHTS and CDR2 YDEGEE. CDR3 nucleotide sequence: TGTGCCAGCAGCCCACCCGAGAGCCGAACGTGTGGCTACACCTTC. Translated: CASSPPESRTCGYTF. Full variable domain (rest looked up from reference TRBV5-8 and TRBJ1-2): EAGVTQSPTHLIKTRGQQATLRCSPISGHTSVYWYQQALGLGLQFLLWYDEGEERNRGNFPPRFSGRQFPNYSSELNVNALELEDSALYLCASSPPESRTCGYTFGSGTRLTVV.

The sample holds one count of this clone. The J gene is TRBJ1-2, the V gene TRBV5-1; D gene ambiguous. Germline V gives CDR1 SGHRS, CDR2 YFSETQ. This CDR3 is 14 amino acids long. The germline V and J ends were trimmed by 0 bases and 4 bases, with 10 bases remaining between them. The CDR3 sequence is CASSLGEMLYGYTF. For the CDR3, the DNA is TGCGCCAGCAGCTTGGGGGAGATGCTCTATGGCTACACCTTC.

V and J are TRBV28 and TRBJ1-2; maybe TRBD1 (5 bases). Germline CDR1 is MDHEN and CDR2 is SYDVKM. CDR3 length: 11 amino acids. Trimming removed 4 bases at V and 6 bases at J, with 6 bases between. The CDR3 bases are TGTGCCAGCAGTTGGACAAATGGCTACACCTTC. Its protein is CASSWTNGYTF.

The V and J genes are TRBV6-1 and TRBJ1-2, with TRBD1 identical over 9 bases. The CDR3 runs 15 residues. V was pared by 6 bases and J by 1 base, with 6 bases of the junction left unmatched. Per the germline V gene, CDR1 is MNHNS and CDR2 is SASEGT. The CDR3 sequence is CASSRQGVDNYGYTF. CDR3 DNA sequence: TGTGCCAGCAGCCGACAGGGGGTAGATAACTATGGCTACACCTTC.

Written as DNA, the CDR3 is TGTGCCAGCAGCCGGGACAGGGTTACGGAGACCCAGTACTTC. Translated: CASSRDRVTETQYF. The chain combines TRBV5-4 with TRBJ2-5; 9 positions agree with TRBD1. Germline V CDR1 and CDR2: SGHNT, YYREEE (reference sequence). This CDR3 has 14 residues. With 4 bases clipped from V and 5 bases from J, the junction kept 6 bases outside the gene matches.

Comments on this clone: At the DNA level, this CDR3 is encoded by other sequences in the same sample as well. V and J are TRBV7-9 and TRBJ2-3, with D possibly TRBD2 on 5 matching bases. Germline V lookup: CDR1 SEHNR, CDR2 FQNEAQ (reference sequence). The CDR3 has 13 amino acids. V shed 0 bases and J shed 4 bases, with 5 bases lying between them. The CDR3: CASSLARADTQYF. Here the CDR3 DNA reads TGTGCCAGCAGCTTAGCGCGGGCAGATACGCAGTATTTT.

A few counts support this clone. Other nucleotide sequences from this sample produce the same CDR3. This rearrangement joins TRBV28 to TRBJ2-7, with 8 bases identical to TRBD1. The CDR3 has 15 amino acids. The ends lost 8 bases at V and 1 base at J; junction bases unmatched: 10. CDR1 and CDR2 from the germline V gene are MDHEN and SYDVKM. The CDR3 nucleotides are TGTGCCAGCCTATCCGGGACAGGTGGTTCCTACGAGCAGTACTTC. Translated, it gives CASLSGTGGSYEQYF.

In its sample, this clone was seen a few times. CDR3 sequence: CASSDSSGNTIYF. The CDR3 DNA follows: TGTGCCAGCAGCGACAGCTCTGGAAACACCATATATTTT. The chain employs TRBV9 and TRBJ1-3; D gene uncertain. Trimming took off 3 bases at V and 0 bases at J, with 4 bases between the two ends. The germline V gene encodes CDR1 SGDLS and CDR2 YYNGEE. The CDR3 covers 13 residues.

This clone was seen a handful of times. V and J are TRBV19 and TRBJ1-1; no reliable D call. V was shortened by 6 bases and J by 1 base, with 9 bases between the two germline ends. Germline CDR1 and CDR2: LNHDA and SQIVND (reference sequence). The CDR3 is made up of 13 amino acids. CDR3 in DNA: TGTGCCAGTAGCAGTCCCCGGAACACTGAAGCTTTCTTT. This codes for CASSSPRNTEAFF.

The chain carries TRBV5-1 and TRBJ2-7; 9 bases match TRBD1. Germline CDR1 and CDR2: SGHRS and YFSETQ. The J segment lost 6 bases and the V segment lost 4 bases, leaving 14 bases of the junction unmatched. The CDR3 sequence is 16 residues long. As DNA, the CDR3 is TGCGCCAGCAGCCCCCCCCTCCGGGACAGGGAGGTCGAGCAGTACTTC. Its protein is CASSPPLRDREVEQYF. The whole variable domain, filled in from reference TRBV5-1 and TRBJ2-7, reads KAGVTQTPRYLIKTRGQQVTLSCSPISGHRSVSWYQQTPGQGLQFLFEYFSETQRNKGNFPGRFSGRQFSNSRSEMNVSTLELGDSALYLCASSPPLRDREVEQYFGPGTRLTVT.

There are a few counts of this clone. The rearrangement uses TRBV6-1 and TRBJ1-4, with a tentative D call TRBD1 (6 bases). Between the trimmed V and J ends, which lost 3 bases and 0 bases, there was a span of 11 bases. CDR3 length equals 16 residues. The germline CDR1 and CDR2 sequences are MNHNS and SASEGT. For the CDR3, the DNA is TGTGCCAGCAGTGAGGTACAGGGAGCAACTAATGAAAAACTGTTTTTT. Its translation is CASSEVQGATNEKLFF.

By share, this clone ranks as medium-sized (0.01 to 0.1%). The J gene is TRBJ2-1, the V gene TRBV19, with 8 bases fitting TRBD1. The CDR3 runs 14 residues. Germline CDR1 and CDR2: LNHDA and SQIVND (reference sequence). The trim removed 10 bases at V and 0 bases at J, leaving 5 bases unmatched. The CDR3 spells CATDGQGSYNEQFF. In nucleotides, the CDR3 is TGTGCCACCGACGGACAGGGCTCCTACAATGAGCAGTTCTTC.

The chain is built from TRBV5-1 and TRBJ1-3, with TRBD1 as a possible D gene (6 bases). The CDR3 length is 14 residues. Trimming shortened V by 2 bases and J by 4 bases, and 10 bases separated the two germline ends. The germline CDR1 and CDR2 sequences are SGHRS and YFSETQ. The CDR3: CASSFQGYGNTIYF. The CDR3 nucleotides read TGCGCCAGCAGCTTTCAGGGGTACGGAAACACCATATATTTT.

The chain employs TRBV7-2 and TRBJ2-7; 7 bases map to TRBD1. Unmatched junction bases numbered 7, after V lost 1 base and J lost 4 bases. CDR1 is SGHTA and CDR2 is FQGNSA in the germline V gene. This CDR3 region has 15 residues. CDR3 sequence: CASSLVYRGPYEQYF. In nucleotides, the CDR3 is TGTGCCAGCAGCTTAGTCTACAGGGGCCCTTACGAGCAGTACTTC.

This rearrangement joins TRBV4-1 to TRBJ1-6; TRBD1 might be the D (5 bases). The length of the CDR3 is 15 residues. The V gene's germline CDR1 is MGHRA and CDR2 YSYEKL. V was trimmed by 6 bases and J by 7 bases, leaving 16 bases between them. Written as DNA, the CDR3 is TGCGCCAGCAGTTCTTGGACACAGCCAAATTCACCCCTCCACTTT. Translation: CASSSWTQPNSPLHF.

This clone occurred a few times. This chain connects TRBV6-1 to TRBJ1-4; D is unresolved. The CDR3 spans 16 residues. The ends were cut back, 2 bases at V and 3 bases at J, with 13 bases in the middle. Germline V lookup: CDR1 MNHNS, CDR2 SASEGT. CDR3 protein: CASSELSGPPNEKLFF. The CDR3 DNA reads TGTGCCAGCAGTGAATTATCGGGTCCCCCTAATGAAAAACTGTTTTTT.

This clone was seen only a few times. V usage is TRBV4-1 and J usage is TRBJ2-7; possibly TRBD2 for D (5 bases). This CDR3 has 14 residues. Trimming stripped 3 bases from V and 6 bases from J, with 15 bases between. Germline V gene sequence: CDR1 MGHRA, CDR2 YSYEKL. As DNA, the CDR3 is TGCGCCAGCAGCCAGCGACGGGGTTGGGGCGAGCAGTACTTC. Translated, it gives CASSQRRGWGEQYF.